This T cell receptor beta chain was recorded in a study of CD8+ T cells in alopecia areata. Study-wide background: Treated patients were given 5 to 10 mg oral tofacitinib twice daily. General study results and limits: Lesional tissue from the scalp (especially in alopecia totalis/universalis) showed higher clonality than normal scalp.

cDNA serving as the sequencing template came from extracted, reverse transcribed RNA. This table comes from immunoSEQ multiplex PCR, and its TCRdb copy is limited to in-frame clones, with some not included. The table includes 140,000 to 150,000 clones, roughly 62% detected once. Germline values: CDR1 SQVTM, CDR2 ANQGSEA. V lost 7 bases, J lost 3 bases, and 21 bases lay in between. This CDR3 comprises 15 residues. As to this clone: What it binds is unknown.

Sequences were derived from CD4+ T cells sorted from blood, sampled at week 0. The TCR comes from a human donor with alopecia areata. The V call is TRBV29-1, the J call TRBJ1-1; possibly TRBD1 for D (6 bases). CDR3 nucleotide sequence: TGCAGCGCTGGTGCAGGGGAAAGGGACGACACTGAAGCTTTCTTT. This translates into CSAGAGERDDTEAFF.